This T cell receptor (beta chain) was identified during a study of T cell repertoires in cytomegalovirus infection (dated by TCRdb to between 2019 and 2020). As for the study more broadly: Because public TCR beta signatures pointed to carriage of CMV infection together with the matching HLA type, the HLA type of each donor mattered for the analysis.

Reads for this sample came from an Illumina HiSeq 1500. TCRdb reprocessing: public reads trimmed at Q25 with fastp, clones called with MiXCR, in-frame beta chains kept. Every distinct CDR3 protein forms one entry, paired with its most common genes and DNA. The sample table lists a few hundred thousand distinct CDR3 sequences, roughly 9.5% of them with a count of one. The top ten constitute roughly 4% of the sample. The germline V gene yields SGHVS for CDR1 and FQNEAQ for CDR2. The CDR3 spans 13 residues, from the cysteine through the phenylalanine. Only the CDR3 part of the read is kept: 39 bases, read in frame from the first base. V is clipped by 4 bases and J by 5 bases, and the sequence between their germline boundaries is 12 bases long. Results and caveats for the whole study, not just this receptor: The ex vivo response was dominated by HLA-C-restricted CMV-specific TCR beta clonotypes, which also provided the single most frequent clonotype in two of eight donors. Cumulative frequency of public TCR beta family members discriminated carriers of CMV infection plus the relevant HLA type in this cohort and an independent approximately 350-donor cohort.

As to this clonotype: Its antigen remains unidentified. Per-base qualities were not stored, and no clone one base away is much larger.

Rearrangement joined TRBV7-8 to TRBJ2-7; possibly the D gene is TRBD2, per 7 matching bases. Sample: PBMCs. This sequence was found in a human donor in good health (CMV status not recorded). Some clones in this sample may be carry-over from other donors' samples. The bases are TGTGCCAGCAGCTCGGGGGGCAGGAACGAGCAGTACTTC. Its amino acids are CASSSGGRNEQYF.